These 30 T cell receptor beta chains share one sample of origin, sequenced in a study of T cell responses to AZD1222 COVID-19 vaccine. The assay was immunoSEQ multiplex PCR, and TCRdb's table has in-frame clones only and misses some. The sample lists 150,000 or so clones; about 90% were seen once. The source was peripheral blood, collected on day 0 of AZD1222 vaccination. These TCRs come from an adult in good health.

In its sample, this clone was seen once. The chain uses TRBV28 and TRBJ1-2, with unresolved D. Deletions cut 2 bases from V and 4 bases from J, with 5 bases between. Germline CDR1 is MDHEN and CDR2 is SYDVKM. The CDR3 length is 12 residues. In DNA, the CDR3 is TGTGCCAGCAGTTTAGGGCGCTATGGCTACACCTTC. This codes for CASSLGRYGYTF.

The chain joins TRBV7-2 to TRBJ2-3; no clear D gene. The CDR3 is 14 amino acids. CDR1 SGHTA and CDR2 FQGNSA come from the germline V gene. Trimming shortened V by 1 base and J by 3 bases, and 8 bases separated the two germline ends. Written as DNA, the CDR3 is TGTGCCAGCAGCTTAGTCATGGGAACAGATACGCAGTATTTT. Translating gives CASSLVMGTDTQYF.

V is TRBV5-1 and J is TRBJ2-5; 13 bases are shared with TRBD2. The CDR3 is 17 amino acids. Per germline, CDR1 SGHRS and CDR2 YFSETQ. V trimming: 0 bases; J trimming: 5 bases; junction bases outside the gene matches: 7. Here the CDR3 DNA reads TGCGCCAGCAGCTTGGGACTAGCGGGGGGCCAGGGGGAGACCCAGTACTTC. Protein: CASSLGLAGGQGETQYF.

V is TRBV3-1 (or the pseudogene TRBV3-2) and J is TRBJ1-2; no reliable D call. In germline, CDR1 is LGHDT, CDR2 YNNKEL (reference sequence). V was clipped by 0 bases and J by 1 base, with 12 bases between them. The CDR3 has 16 residues. The CDR3 region is CASSQDLWRGNYGYTF. As DNA, the CDR3 is TGTGCCAGCAGCCAAGATCTCTGGCGGGGTAACTATGGCTACACCTTC.

The chain uses TRBV7-2 and TRBJ2-7; 8 bases match TRBD1. The CDR3 runs to 13 residues. J was trimmed by 5 bases and V by 3 bases; bases with no gene match: 3. CDR1 and CDR2 from the germline V gene are SGHTA and FQGNSA. Here the CDR3 reads CASSFKQGDEQYF. In nucleotides, the CDR3 is TGTGCCAGCAGCTTTAAACAGGGGGACGAGCAGTACTTC.

The chain joins TRBV30 to TRBJ2-3; D remains ambiguous. The V gene's germline CDR1 is GTSNPN and CDR2 SVGIG (reference sequence). The CDR3 spans 14 residues. Trimming removed 0 bases at V and 2 bases at J, with 9 bases between. The CDR3 DNA follows: TGTGCCTGGAGTGTTGTTAGTCCCACAGATACGCAGTATTTT. Protein sequence: CAWSVVSPTDTQYF.

This clone is a singleton in its sample. The V and J genes are TRBV9 and TRBJ1-6; perhaps TRBD1 as D (5 bases). Trimming stripped 3 bases from V and 0 bases from J, with 13 bases between. This CDR3 region has 17 residues. Germline CDR1 reads SGDLS; CDR2 reads YYNGEE. DNA for the CDR3: TGTGCCAGCAGCGCCAGGGCACTAAGCTCCTATAATTCACCCCTCCACTTT. It translates to CASSARALSSYNSPLHF.

V gene TRBV6-2 or TRBV6-3 combines with J gene TRBJ1-6; D remains ambiguous. Germline CDR1 reads MNHEY; CDR2 reads SVGEGT. The CDR3 consists of 13 residues. Trimming pared 0 bases from V and 14 bases from J, leaving 11 bases between. The CDR3: CASSYSPAGTLHF. CDR3 coding DNA: TGTGCCAGCAGTTACTCCCCGGCAGGAACCCTCCACTTT.

This clone appeared a single time. At one boundary the junction diverges from the germline segment, which might be a read error. The J gene is TRBJ2-3, the V gene TRBV5-1; D uncertain. This CDR3 spans 12 amino acids. In germline, CDR1 is SGHRS, CDR2 YFSETQ. The CDR3 protein is CASSFRTDTQYF. Here the CDR3 DNA reads TGCGCCAGCAGCTTTCGCACCGATACGCAGTATTTT.

This clone was picked up one time. This chain uses TRBV5-6 with TRBJ1-5; a possible D gene is TRBD1 (5 bases). The V gene's germline CDR1 is SGHDT and CDR2 YYEEEE. Trimming took 4 bases from V and 4 from J, leaving 15 bases between them. There are 15 residues in the CDR3. CDR3 residues: CASSHYSQGNQPQHF. The CDR3 nucleotides read TGTGCCAGCAGCCACTATAGCCAGGGAAATCAGCCCCAGCATTTT.

The chain uses TRBV2 and TRBJ2-1; unclear D gene. Germline loops: CDR1 SNHLY, CDR2 FYNNEI. This CDR3 is 11 amino acids long. V lost 5 bases, J lost 8 bases, and 7 bases lay in between. CDR3 residues: CASSPIYEQFF. The CDR3 DNA follows: TGTGCCAGCAGTCCTATCTATGAGCAGTTCTTC.

The rearrangement joins TRBV3-1 (or the pseudogene TRBV3-2) to TRBJ2-7; TRBD1 aligns across 9 bases. V trimming: 6 bases; J trimming: 2 bases; junction bases outside the gene matches: 5. CDR1 is LGHDT, CDR2 YNNKEL, per germline (reference sequence). This CDR3 comprises 14 residues. CDR3 in amino acids: CASSRTGAPYEQYF. The CDR3 region has the DNA TGTGCCAGCAGTCGGACAGGGGCCCCCTACGAGCAGTACTTC.

The chain is built from TRBV3-1 (or the pseudogene TRBV3-2) and TRBJ2-7; 9 nucleotides align to TRBD1. The CDR3 length is 12 residues. Trimming cost V 4 bases and J 5 bases; bases outside gene matches: 0. Per germline, CDR1 LGHDT and CDR2 YNNKEL (reference sequence). The CDR3 reads CASSRTGDEQYF. Written as DNA, the CDR3 is TGTGCCAGCAGCCGGACAGGGGACGAGCAGTACTTC.

The V call is TRBV28, the J call TRBJ2-1; D is tentatively TRBD1 or TRBD2 (5 bases each). The CDR3 is 16 amino acids. Germline loops: CDR1 MDHEN, CDR2 SYDVKM. V lost 4 bases, J lost 2 bases, and 15 bases lay in between. CDR3 coding DNA: TGTGCCAGCAGTTCGCCGGGACCCGGAACCTACAATGAGCAGTTCTTC. It translates to CASSSPGPGTYNEQFF.

The chain links TRBV14 to TRBJ2-1, with TRBD1 matching 11 bases. The V gene's germline CDR1 is SGHDN and CDR2 FVKESK. The junction had 4 bases not matched to a gene; V was cut back by 0 bases and J by 3 bases. The CDR3 runs 17 residues. The CDR3, as DNA: TGTGCCAGCAGCCAAGAGGACGGGACAGGGGGCTACAATGAGCAGTTCTTC. This gives the protein CASSQEDGTGGYNEQFF.

CDR3 DNA sequence: TGTGCCAGCAGTTTGGGGACCCGTGATTGGCAGTTCTTC. The encoded protein is CASSLGTRDWQFF. This rearrangement joins TRBV12-3 or TRBV12-4 to TRBJ2-1; D may match TRBD1 or TRBD2 (5 bases each). The CDR3 has 13 amino acids. Trimming stripped 3 bases from V and 12 bases from J, with 15 bases between.

This chain joins TRBV30 and TRBJ1-1, with a possible D match to TRBD1 (6 bases). The ends were cut back, 3 bases at V and 2 bases at J, with 10 bases in the middle. CDR1 and CDR2 from the germline V gene are GTSNPN and SVGIG (reference sequence). CDR3 length: 13 residues. CDR3 in amino acids: CAWRRTANTEAFF. In DNA form, the CDR3 reads TGTGCCTGGAGGCGGACAGCCAACACTGAAGCTTTCTTT.

The genes are TRBV19 and TRBJ1-1; D not certain. With 4 bases removed from V and 1 base from J, the gap between germline ends came to 7 bases. This CDR3 is built from 13 residues. The germline CDR1 and CDR2 sequences are LNHDA and SQIVND (reference sequence). The CDR3 DNA reads as TGTGCCAGTAGTACCGACTGGAACACTGAAGCTTTCTTT. This gives the protein CASSTDWNTEAFF.

The chain has TRBV6-5 and TRBJ2-5; 7 bases match TRBD2. Germline V gene sequence: CDR1 MNHEY, CDR2 SVGAGI. V lost 6 bases to trimming and J lost 4 bases; unmatched junction nucleotides: 11. This CDR3 spans 15 amino acids. This chain's CDR3 is CASSLMLAGLETQYF. For the CDR3, the DNA is TGTGCCAGCAGCTTGATGTTAGCGGGCTTAGAGACCCAGTACTTC.

The rearrangement uses TRBV5-1 and TRBJ2-2, with 11 bases fitting TRBD2. V trimming: 5 bases; J trimming: 5 bases; junction bases outside the gene matches: 5. The CDR3 covers 15 residues. Germline assignment: CDR1 SGHRS and CDR2 YFSETQ. The CDR3 DNA is TGCGCCAGCAGTATGGCTAGCGGGGGGACCGGGGAGCTGTTTTTT. This codes for CASSMASGGTGELFF.

This clone was detected only a few times. This rearrangement joins TRBV24-1 to TRBJ1-3; 7 positions agree with TRBD1. Germline values: CDR1 KGHDR, CDR2 SFDVKD. The CDR3 contains 15 residues. The V segment lost 0 bases and the J segment 5 bases; nucleotides outside the gene matches: 3. This chain's CDR3 is CATSDLGDRRNTIYF. In DNA, the CDR3 is TGTGCCACCAGTGATTTGGGGGACAGAAGAAACACCATATATTTT.

The J gene is TRBJ1-6, the V gene TRBV2; perhaps TRBD1 as D (5 bases). CDR3 length equals 15 residues. Germline assignment: CDR1 SNHLY and CDR2 FYNNEI. Trimming removed 2 bases at V and 10 bases at J, with 15 bases between. The CDR3 region has the DNA TGTGCCAGCAGTGAAAGTGCCACCTCAGGGTCACCCCTCCACTTT. It is translated as CASSESATSGSPLHF.

The V gene is TRBV7-3, the J gene TRBJ2-7; 7 bases agree with TRBD1. The V gene's germline CDR1 is SGHTA and CDR2 FQGTGA. The CDR3 length is 15 residues. The V segment lost 5 bases and the J segment 4 bases; nucleotides outside the gene matches: 11. The DNA of the CDR3 is TGTGCCAGCAGCCCGTCCGGGACAGACCGATACGAGCAGTACTTC. It yields the protein CASSPSGTDRYEQYF.

This clone is a singleton in its sample. This sequence joins TRBV10-2 and TRBJ2-1, with 7 bases fitting TRBD2. CDR1 WSHSY and CDR2 SAAADI come from the germline V gene. This CDR3 has 17 residues. With 7 bases clipped from V and 0 bases from J, the junction kept 12 bases outside the gene matches. The CDR3 region is CASKKWGGTISYNEQFF. CDR3 nucleotide sequence: TGCGCCAGCAAAAAGTGGGGGGGAACTATCTCCTACAATGAGCAGTTCTTC.

The chain recombines TRBV30 with TRBJ2-5; D gene uncertain. V was pared by 0 bases and J by 7 bases, with 12 bases between. CDR1 is GTSNPN and CDR2 is SVGIG in the germline V gene (reference sequence). This CDR3 comprises 13 residues. CDR3 in amino acids: CAWSVTGSGTQYF. In DNA, the CDR3 is TGTGCCTGGAGTGTAACGGGCTCGGGGACCCAGTACTTC. Full variable domain (outside the CDR3, taken from reference TRBV30 and TRBJ2-5): SQTIHQWPATLVQPVGSPLSLECTVEGTSNPNLYWYRQAAGRGLQLLFYSVGIGQISSEVPQNLSASRPQDRQFILSSKKLLLSDSGFYLCAWSVTGSGTQYFGPGTRLLVL.

The chain links TRBV19 to TRBJ1-5; 7 bases align to TRBD1. In germline, CDR1 is LNHDA, CDR2 SQIVND (reference sequence). The V segment lost 6 bases and the J segment 1 base; nucleotides outside the gene matches: 9. The CDR3 is made up of 16 amino acids. The CDR3 protein is CASRKDTGASNQPQHF. For the CDR3, the DNA is TGTGCCAGTAGAAAGGACACAGGGGCGAGCAATCAGCCCCAGCATTTT.

The chain uses TRBV14 and TRBJ2-7; D perhaps matches TRBD1 (6 bases). Per the germline V gene, CDR1 is SGHDN and CDR2 is FVKESK. CDR3 length equals 14 residues. The V and J ends lost 4 bases and 6 bases respectively, with 16 bases between them. The CDR3 region has the DNA TGTGCCAGCAGCCGAAGGGGGAGCGGAGGCGAGCAGTACTTC. This codes for CASSRRGSGGEQYF.

The chain links TRBV4-3 to TRBJ1-1; no firm D call. Trimming cost V 5 bases and J 3 bases, with 16 bases left between them. The germline CDR1 and CDR2 sequences are LGHNA and YSLEER. The CDR3 is 15 amino acids. The CDR3 region is CASSVRVSGDTEAFF. The CDR3 coding sequence is TGCGCCAGCAGCGTCCGGGTATCGGGTGACACTGAAGCTTTCTTT.

The chain is built from TRBV12-3 or TRBV12-4 and TRBJ1-6, with 9 bases aligning to TRBD1. This CDR3 contains 13 residues. Unmatched junction bases numbered 7, after V lost 6 bases and J lost 13 bases. Written as DNA, the CDR3 is TGTGCCAGCAGAACCCGGGACAGGGAGCCCCTCCACTTT. Translation: CASRTRDREPLHF.

This clone was seen only once. The gene calls are TRBV12-5 and TRBJ1-5, with D perhaps matching TRBD1 (6 bases). The CDR3 has 15 residues. Germline V gene data show CDR1 as LGHNT and CDR2 as FRNRAP. Trimming left V 2 bases short and J 3 bases short, with 11 bases between. The CDR3 here is CASGLLTGPNQPQHF. The CDR3 bases are TGTGCTAGTGGTTTGCTTACAGGGCCCAATCAGCCCCAGCATTTT.